This T cell receptor (beta chain) emerged from a study of response to subunit inactivated influenza vaccine. This clonotype was counted only a few times. Its specificity is not known. TCRdb re-called the RT-PCR reads through MiXCR, storing one row per CDR3 protein. The sample lists approximately 730,000 distinct CDR3 sequences; about 15% were seen once. This CDR3 has 18 amino acids. Germline trimming cut 2 bases from V and 2 bases from J; bases unmatched to any gene: 14. Germline loops: CDR1 SGHRS, CDR2 YFSETQ. General observations from the study: Authors suggested that a seasonal influenza vaccination recruits few new T cells each time.

V usage is TRBV5-1 and J usage is TRBJ2-3, with TRBD1 matching over 7 bases. This receptor was taken from a man in his fifties or sixties who received an inactivated influenza vaccine. The sample was PBMCs from blood, taken about 14 days before vaccination. This CDR3 is CASSFSPTTGSNTDTQYF. The CDR3 DNA reads as TGCGCCAGCAGCTTTTCGCCGACGACAGGGAGCAACACAGATACGCAGTATTTT.